Sequencing of this T cell receptor (delta chain) was carried out in a study of Vδ1+ human thymocytes. The CDR3 consists of 24 residues. The ends lost 5 bases at V and 2 bases at J; junction bases unmatched: 30. Germline V gene lookup returns CDR1 TSWWSYY and CDR2 QGS. RNA was extracted from the cells and then reverse transcribed. The CDR3 regions were amplified by multiplex PCR from V-gene primers to a constant-region primer. With CATT, TCRdb re-called clones from the multiplex PCR reads. The repertoire includes around 23,000 delta-chain clones, more than 6.5% of them detected once, and about 1% sits in the top ten. On this clone itself: Its antigen is currently unknown. This sample also contains other DNA sequences that code for the same CDR3.

Study-level results: Thymic TRG and TRD repertoires appeared highly polyclonal.

The origin of this receptor is a girl under three years old who had congenital heart surgery. What was sequenced was Vdelta1+ gamma-delta thymocytes from the thymus. Subset meaning: FACS-sorted CD3+ TCRalphabeta- TCRVdelta1+ TCRVdelta2- thymocytes. The chain recombines TRDV1 with TRDJ1, with 12 bases lining up with TRDD3. DNA for the CDR3: TGTGCTCTTGGGTTACACTTCCTACCAATCCCTACCTGGGGGATACGGGAGTGTACCGATAAACTCATCTTT. It specifies CALGLHFLPIPTWGIRECTDKLIF.